This TCR beta chain emerged from a study of cytomegalovirus exposure and HLA in healthy donors. Study-level findings and limits: It was shown in a later analysis that HLA-associated TCR beta chains were more clonally expanded than other, equally common chains. Among the CMV-associated chains, a few were confirmed in vitro as specific for CMV antigens. The authors assumed roughly uniform sequencing depth across donors for presence/absence analyses.

Of note for this clone: What it recognizes is unknown.

PCR primers comprised 60 Vbeta and 13 Jbeta primers. The protocol was immunoSEQ multiplex PCR, while the TCRdb copy is restricted to in-frame clones and leaves out a portion. The listing records approximately 140,000 clones. V was pared by 0 bases and J by 7 bases, with 12 bases between. Germline V gene data show CDR1 as MGHRA and CDR2 as YSYEKL. The CDR3 has 14 residues. The material sequenced was PBMCs. The source of this sequence is a woman between 35 and 50 years old in good health and CMV-seronegative. J is TRBJ1-2 and V is TRBV4-1; no definite D call. This CDR3 is CASSQEDQDGGYTF. The CDR3 bases are TGCGCCAGCAGCCAAGAAGACCAGGATGGTGGCTACACCTTC.